One and the same sample provided the 13 T cell receptor beta chains below, sequenced in a study of OX40 agonist ivuxolimab in advanced cancers. Preparation of the library involved the immunoSEQ multiplex PCR assay. TCRdb holds this immuneACCESS table with in-frame rearrangements only. Some clones are missing; in checked studies, unresolved V genes explain under half, and the rest has no known cause. The sample table contains approximately 47,000 clones; only one count was recorded for around nine tenths of them. Under 13% of the sample goes to the ten largest clones. Specimen: CD4+ or CD8+ T cells sorted from blood, collected in a trial of the OX40 agonist ivuxolimab. Receptor source: an adult with an advanced solid tumor such as melanoma, head and neck, liver or kidney cancer.

The chain has TRBV10-3 and TRBJ2-1, with a weak D call TRBD2 (5 bases). Trimming pared 6 bases from V and 5 bases from J, leaving 11 bases between. The CDR3 sequence is 13 residues long. Germline CDR1 and CDR2: ENHRY and SYGVKD. CDR3 sequence: CAISVRVNNEQFF. The CDR3 coding sequence is TGTGCCATCAGCGTGAGGGTGAACAATGAGCAGTTCTTC.

This chain uses TRBV27 with TRBJ2-7; 10 bases fit TRBD2. The CDR3 extends over 16 amino acids. CDR1 and CDR2 from the germline V gene are MNHEY and SMNVEV (reference sequence). V gave up 7 bases and J gave up 7 bases; unmatched junction bases: 16. CDR3 region: CASISLAGAISGEQYF. CDR3 DNA sequence: TGTGCCAGCATTAGCCTAGCGGGAGCCATCTCGGGGGAGCAGTACTTC.

In this sample, this clone turned up once. The gene calls are TRBV7-7 and TRBJ2-5; tentative D call: TRBD1 (6 bases). V was clipped by 5 bases and J by 7 bases, with 20 bases between them. The CDR3 length is 15 residues. The germline V gene encodes CDR1 SSHAT and CDR2 FNYEAQ (reference sequence). The chain's CDR3 is CASSPGQLISWTQYF. In DNA, the CDR3 is TGTGCCAGCAGCCCGGGACAACTGATCTCTTGGACCCAGTACTTC.

The chain employs TRBV4-3 and TRBJ2-7; 7 positions match TRBD1. The junction had 13 bases not matched to a gene; V was cut back by 0 bases and J by 5 bases. The CDR3 is 17 amino acids. Germline loops: CDR1 LGHNA, CDR2 YSLEER. CDR3 sequence: CASSQDRGGRSLDEQYF. The CDR3 DNA is TGCGCCAGCAGCCAAGATCGAGGGGGCAGGAGTTTGGACGAGCAGTACTTC.

The chain is built from TRBV27 and TRBJ2-2; D gene unclear. The V gene's germline CDR1 is MNHEY and CDR2 SMNVEV (reference sequence). The CDR3 consists of 13 residues. Trimming shortened V by 1 base and J by 4 bases, and 4 bases separated the two germline ends. This CDR3 is CASSLWGTGELFF. The CDR3 nucleotides read TGTGCCAGCAGTTTATGGGGCACCGGGGAGCTGTTTTTT.

Regarding this clone: Sequence at one end of the junction differs from germline and may be a read error. This sequence joins TRBV4-2 and TRBJ2-3; D not resolved. The CDR3 is made up of 12 amino acids. Germline CDR1 LGHNA, CDR2 YNFKEQ. The CDR3 spells CASRQDTDTQYF. The DNA of the CDR3 is TGTGCCAGCAGACAAGACACAGATACGCAGTATTTT.

V usage is TRBV6-4 and J usage is TRBJ2-2, with TRBD2 as a possible D gene (5 bases). The V end lost 0 bases, the J end lost 4 bases, and 9 bases lay between the germline ends. CDR3 size: 15 residues. Germline V lookup: CDR1 MRHNA, CDR2 SNTAGT. CDR3 sequence (DNA): TGTGCCAGCAGTGACTCCTCAGGAGGCACCGGGGAGCTGTTTTTT. It yields the protein CASSDSSGGTGELFF.

The chain couples TRBV28 to TRBJ1-5, with D tentatively TRBD1 (5 bases). CDR3 length equals 17 residues. The germline V gene encodes CDR1 MDHEN and CDR2 SYDVKM. Deletions cut 7 bases from V and 0 bases from J, with 19 bases between. CDR3 coding DNA: TGTGCCAGCAACACCTTAGACAGAGAACTTAGCAATCAGCCCCAGCATTTT. The encoded protein is CASNTLDRELSNQPQHF.

The rearrangement joins TRBV19 to TRBJ2-7, with 9 bases fitting TRBD2. CDR3 length: 13 residues. Germline lookup yields CDR1 LNHDA and CDR2 SQIVND (reference sequence). V shed 6 bases, J shed 5 bases, and the junction held 5 bases outside the gene matches. The CDR3 here is CASRGLATDEQYF. CDR3 sequence (DNA): TGTGCCAGTAGAGGACTAGCGACGGACGAGCAGTACTTC.

This clone was found once. This chain joins TRBV9 and TRBJ1-4; D not resolved. There are 15 residues in the CDR3. Trimming left V 3 bases short and J 0 bases short, with 9 bases between. Looked up from germline, CDR1 is SGDLS and CDR2 is YYNGEE. The CDR3 DNA reads as TGTGCCAGCAGCGCCGACGGTGCAACTAATGAAAAACTGTTTTTT. Its protein is CASSADGATNEKLFF.

The chain recombines TRBV27 with TRBJ1-5, with TRBD1 as a possible D gene (6 bases). Germline V gene sequence: CDR1 MNHEY, CDR2 SMNVEV (reference sequence). Trimming left V 4 bases short and J 2 bases short, with 12 bases between. CDR3 length equals 15 residues. CDR3 DNA: TGTGCCAGCAGTTCAGGGGTCGGTGGCAATCAGCCCCAGCATTTT. As protein: CASSSGVGGNQPQHF.

The gene calls are TRBV6-6 and TRBJ2-7, with 15 nucleotides matching TRBD2. The V gene's germline CDR1 is MNHNY and CDR2 SVGAGI (reference sequence). J was trimmed by 4 bases and V by 6 bases; bases with no gene match: 1. The CDR3 length is 14 residues. Here the CDR3 DNA reads TGTGCCAGCAGAGGACTAGCGGGAGGGTACGAGCAGTACTTC. This gives the protein CASRGLAGGYEQYF.

The chain uses TRBV6-4 and TRBJ1-2, with D possibly TRBD1 on 5 matching bases. This CDR3 is 13 amino acids long. Looked up from germline, CDR1 is MRHNA and CDR2 is SNTAGT. With 6 bases removed from V and 6 bases from J, the gap between germline ends came to 14 bases. This chain's CDR3 is CASSEGTSHGYTF. CDR3 DNA: TGTGCCAGCAGCGAAGGGACGTCACATGGCTACACCTTC.